The sequence of this T cell receptor (beta chain) was determined in a study of blood T cell repertoires in COVID-19. At the level of the study: The United States, Italy and Spain were the sources of the acute and convalescent COVID-19 samples. PBMCs, B-cell-depleted T cells, or T cells provided the cDNA or gDNA that made up the material.

Study processing details: Reference gene primer amplification gave nucleated cell count estimates. Clones were read by immunoSEQ multiplex PCR, and TCRdb kept only the in-frame ones, dropping some. The DNA was the basis for D and trimming; V, J and clone size are from that table. The sample contains more than 95,000 clones, 65% to 80% of which appear only once. The CDR3 covers 13 residues. Germline V gene lookup returns CDR1 MRHNA and CDR2 SNTAGT. Trimming left V 4 bases short and J 4 bases short, with 8 bases between. The sequence was obtained from a man aged 70-80 years with acute or convalescent COVID-19. The chain couples TRBV6-4 to TRBJ1-5, with D hard to call. Source material: peripheral blood. For the CDR3, the DNA is TGTGCCAGCAGTGTCGGGGAGAATCAGCCCCAGCATTTT. Amino acids: CASSVGENQPQHF.